Each of the 7 T cell receptor beta chains below was sequenced from the same sample in a study of CD8 T cells in ankylosing spondylitis. TCRdb reprocessed the 5' RACE reads with MiXCR, giving one entry per CDR3 protein. Here the sample spans 10,000 to 15,000 distinct CDR3 sequences, under 3.5% being singletons. The sample consisted of blood, either unsorted or a sorted T cell fraction (not recorded which). These receptors all stem from a male donor with ankylosing spondylitis or in good health (not recorded which).

There are many counts of this clonotype. V usage is TRBV9 and J usage is TRBJ2-7; the match to TRBD2 covers 8 bases. The length of the CDR3 is 14 residues. Germline CDR1 is SGDLS and CDR2 is YYNGEE. With V trimmed by 0 bases and J by 3 bases, 2 bases remained unmatched. The CDR3 region has the DNA TGTGCCAGCAGCGTAGACGCGGGAGGCTACGAGCAGTACTTC. Its translation is CASSVDAGGYEQYF.

This clonotype was counted at least ten times. This chain links TRBV9 with TRBJ1-2; 8 bases map to TRBD1. CDR1 and CDR2 from the germline V gene are SGDLS and YYNGEE. The CDR3 has 13 amino acids. V gave up 4 bases and J gave up 8 bases; unmatched junction bases: 7. The CDR3 loop reads CASSNQGAGGYTF. The CDR3 nucleotides read TGTGCCAGCAGCAATCAGGGGGCGGGGGGCTACACCTTC.

This clonotype has a count of ten or more. This chain links TRBV9 with TRBJ1-2; TRBD1 matches at 10 bases. The CDR3 sequence is 15 residues long. V lost 0 bases to trimming and J lost 7 bases; unmatched junction nucleotides: 6. Germline loops: CDR1 SGDLS, CDR2 YYNGEE. The CDR3 protein is CASSVASGQGSGYTF. In DNA, the CDR3 is TGTGCCAGCAGCGTAGCTTCGGGACAGGGGTCTGGCTACACCTTC. The whole variable domain, remainder taken from reference TRBV9 and TRBJ1-2, is DSGVTQTPKHLITATGQRVTLRCSPRSGDLSVYWYQQSLDQGLQFLIQYYNGEERAKGNILERFSAQQFPDLHSELNLSSLELGDSALYFCASSVASGQGSGYTFGSGTRLTVV.

This clonotype has ten or more counts. The chain is built from TRBV30 and TRBJ2-1; 10 nucleotides align to TRBD1. V lost 0 bases to trimming and J lost 0 bases; unmatched junction nucleotides: 17. Germline V gives CDR1 GTSNPN, CDR2 SVGIG (reference sequence). This CDR3 has 21 residues. CDR3 region: CAWSVLSMGQGLIRSYNEQFF. DNA of the CDR3: TGTGCCTGGAGTGTATTGAGTATGGGACAGGGGCTTATTCGCTCCTACAATGAGCAGTTCTTC.

The chain uses TRBV23-1 and TRBJ2-7, with D perhaps TRBD1 (6 bases). TRBV23-1 counts as an open reading frame of uncertain function. The CDR3 runs 16 residues. V was clipped by 4 bases and J by 2 bases, with 18 bases between them. CDR3 in DNA: TGCGCCAGCAGTCTCCGAGAGGACAGAGAGCCCTACGAGCAGTACTTC. Protein product: CASSLREDREPYEQYF.

V usage is TRBV9 and J usage is TRBJ2-3; D is ambiguous. Germline values: CDR1 SGDLS, CDR2 YYNGEE. This CDR3 is 16 amino acids long. V lost 0 bases and J lost 2, with 13 bases in between. The CDR3 DNA reads as TGTGCCAGCAGCGTAGGGACGCCGCTAAACACAGATACGCAGTATTTT. Translated: CASSVGTPLNTDTQYF.

In its sample, this clonotype was seen many times. The V call is TRBV9, the J call TRBJ2-3; D unresolved. CDR1 is SGDLS, CDR2 YYNGEE, per germline. The V end was cut by 0 bases, the J end by 1 base, with 6 bases between. The CDR3 is 14 amino acids. CDR3 sequence: CASSVARGTDTQYF. The CDR3 coding sequence is TGTGCCAGCAGCGTAGCTAGGGGCACAGATACGCAGTATTTT.